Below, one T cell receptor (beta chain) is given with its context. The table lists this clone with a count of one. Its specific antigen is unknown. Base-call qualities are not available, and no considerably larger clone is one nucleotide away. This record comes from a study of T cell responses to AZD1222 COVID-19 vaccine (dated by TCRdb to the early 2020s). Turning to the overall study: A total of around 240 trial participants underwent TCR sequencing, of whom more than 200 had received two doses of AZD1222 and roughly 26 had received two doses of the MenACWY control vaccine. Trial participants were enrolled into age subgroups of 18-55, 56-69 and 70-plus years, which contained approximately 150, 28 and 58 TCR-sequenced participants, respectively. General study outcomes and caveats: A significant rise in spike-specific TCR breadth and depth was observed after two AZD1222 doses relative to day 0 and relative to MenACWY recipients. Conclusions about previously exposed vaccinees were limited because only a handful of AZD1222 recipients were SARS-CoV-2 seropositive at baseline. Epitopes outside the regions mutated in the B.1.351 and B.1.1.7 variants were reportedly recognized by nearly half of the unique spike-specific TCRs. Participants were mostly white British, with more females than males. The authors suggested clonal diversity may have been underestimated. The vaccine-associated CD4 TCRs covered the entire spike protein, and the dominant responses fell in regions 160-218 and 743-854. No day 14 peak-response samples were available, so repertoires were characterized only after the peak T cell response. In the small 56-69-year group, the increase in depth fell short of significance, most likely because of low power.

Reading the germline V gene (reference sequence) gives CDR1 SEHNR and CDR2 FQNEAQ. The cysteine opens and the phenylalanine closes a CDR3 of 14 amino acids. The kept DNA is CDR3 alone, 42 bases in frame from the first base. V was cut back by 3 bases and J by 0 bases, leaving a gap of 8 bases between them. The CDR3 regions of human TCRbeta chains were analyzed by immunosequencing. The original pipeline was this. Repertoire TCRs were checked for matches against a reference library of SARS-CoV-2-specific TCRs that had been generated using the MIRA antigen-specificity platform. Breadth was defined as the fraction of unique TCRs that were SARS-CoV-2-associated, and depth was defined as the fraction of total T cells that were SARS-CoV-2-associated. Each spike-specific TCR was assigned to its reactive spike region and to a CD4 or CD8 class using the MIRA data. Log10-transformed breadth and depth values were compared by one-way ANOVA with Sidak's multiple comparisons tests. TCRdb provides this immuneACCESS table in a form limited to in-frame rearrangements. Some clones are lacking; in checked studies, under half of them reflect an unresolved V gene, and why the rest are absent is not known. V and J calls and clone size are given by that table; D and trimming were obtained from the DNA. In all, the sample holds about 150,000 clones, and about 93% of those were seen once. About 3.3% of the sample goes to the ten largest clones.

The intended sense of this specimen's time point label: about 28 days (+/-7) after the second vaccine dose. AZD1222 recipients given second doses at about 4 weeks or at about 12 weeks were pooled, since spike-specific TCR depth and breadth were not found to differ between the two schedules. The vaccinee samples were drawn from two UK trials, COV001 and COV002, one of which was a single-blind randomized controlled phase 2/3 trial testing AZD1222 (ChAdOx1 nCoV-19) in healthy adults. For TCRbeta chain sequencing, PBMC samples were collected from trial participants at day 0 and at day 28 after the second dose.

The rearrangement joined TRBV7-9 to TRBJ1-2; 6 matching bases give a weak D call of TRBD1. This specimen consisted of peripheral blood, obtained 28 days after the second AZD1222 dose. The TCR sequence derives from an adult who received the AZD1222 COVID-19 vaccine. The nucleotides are TGTGCCAGCAGCTTGGACAGAGCTAACTATGGCTACACCTTC. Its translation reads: CASSLDRANYGYTF.